This entry lists 26 T cell receptor beta chains sequenced from one sample in a study of PD-L1 blockade in urothelial cancer. Clones were sequenced by immunoSEQ multiplex PCR, and TCRdb holds only the in-frame ones, with some missing. The table includes under 100,000 clones, about 81% detected once. The starting material was PBMCs, obtained around atezolizumab (anti-PD-L1) treatment. The receptors were gathered from a man between 65 and 80 years old with urothelial cancer.

The chain couples TRBV6-6 to TRBJ2-7, with 8 positions matching TRBD1. J lost 0 bases, V lost 4 bases, and 5 bases had no gene match. In germline, CDR1 is MNHNY, CDR2 SVGAGI (reference sequence). CDR3 size: 15 residues. CDR3 residues: CASSLTTGDSYEQYF. DNA of the CDR3: TGTGCCAGCAGTTTAACGACAGGGGACTCCTACGAGCAGTACTTC.

This chain joins TRBV9 and TRBJ2-7; 7 bases are a match to TRBD1. Germline V CDR1 and CDR2: SGDLS, YYNGEE. This CDR3 has 13 amino acids. The trim removed 2 bases at V and 6 bases at J, leaving 5 bases unmatched. For the CDR3, the DNA is TGTGCCAGCAGCGTGACAGGGACATCCGAGCAGTACTTC. This translates into CASSVTGTSEQYF.

This chain joins TRBV6-5 and TRBJ1-1; tentatively, D is TRBD1 (6 bases). Germline lookup yields CDR1 MNHEY and CDR2 SVGAGI. This CDR3 contains 14 residues. V was clipped by 6 bases and J by 4 bases, with 15 bases between them. CDR3 amino acids: CASRAGKGGTEAFF. CDR3 nucleotides: TGTGCCAGCAGGGCAGGGAAAGGGGGCACTGAAGCTTTCTTT.

The chain links TRBV7-8 to TRBJ1-3; 7 nucleotides agree with TRBD1. Trimming took 1 base from V and 4 from J; bases not matched to a gene: 7. The CDR3 totals 16 residues. Germline CDR1 is SGHVS and CDR2 is FQNEAQ. This chain's CDR3 is CASSLELGQLGNTIYF. The CDR3 DNA follows: TGTGCCAGCAGCTTAGAGCTGGGACAGCTCGGAAACACCATATATTTT.

V gene TRBV7-2 combines with J gene TRBJ1-3, with D perhaps matching TRBD1 (6 bases). Germline CDR1 SGHTA, CDR2 FQGNSA. V shed 5 bases and J shed 3 bases, with 20 bases lying between them. This CDR3 region has 17 residues. The CDR3 spells CASSPHSRGAGGNTIYF. CDR3 coding DNA: TGTGCCAGCAGCCCTCACTCGCGGGGGGCCGGTGGAAACACCATATATTTT.

With respect to this clone: Other DNA sequences within the sample encode an identical CDR3. This rearrangement joins TRBV9 to TRBJ1-1; TRBD1 is a possible D gene (5 bases). V gave up 0 bases and J gave up 2 bases, with 11 bases separating them. Germline CDR1 is SGDLS and CDR2 is YYNGEE. The length of the CDR3 is 15 residues. The CDR3 loop reads CASSVDGTVNTEAFF. The CDR3 DNA follows: TGTGCCAGCAGCGTAGACGGGACTGTCAACACTGAAGCTTTCTTT.

Regarding this clone: Other DNA variants within this sample encode the same CDR3. DNA for the CDR3: TGCGCCAGCAGCTTGGCTGGGGAGCTGTTTTTT. Its translation is CASSLAGELFF. V usage is TRBV5-1 and J usage is TRBJ2-2; D is ambiguous. The CDR3 sequence is 11 residues long. The V end lost 0 bases, the J end lost 8 bases, and 2 bases lay between the germline ends. Germline V CDR1 and CDR2: SGHRS, YFSETQ.

The V gene is TRBV5-4, the J gene TRBJ2-3; D not certain. Germline CDR1 is SGHNT and CDR2 is YYREEE (reference sequence). V lost 0 bases and J lost 2, with 7 bases in between. This CDR3 is built from 14 residues. CDR3 in amino acids: CASSLGSDTDTQYF. In DNA, the CDR3 is TGTGCCAGCAGCTTGGGTAGTGACACAGATACGCAGTATTTT. The complete variable domain, with remaining parts taken from reference TRBV5-4 and TRBJ2-3, reads ETGVTQSPTHLIKTRGQQVTLRCSSQSGHNTVSWYQQALGQGPQFIFQYYREEENGRGNFPPRFSGLQFPNYSSELNVNALELDDSALYLCASSLGSDTDTQYFGPGTRLTVL.

The rearrangement links TRBV2 to TRBJ1-1; a weak D match, TRBD1 (5 bases). This CDR3 is 13 amino acids long. CDR1 is SNHLY and CDR2 is FYNNEI in the germline V gene. V was trimmed by 6 bases and J by 2 bases, leaving 10 bases between them. The CDR3 DNA follows: TGTGCCAGCAGACCCTGGGGCAACACTGAAGCTTTCTTT. Translation gives CASRPWGNTEAFF.

This clone showed up just a few times. This sample includes further DNA sequences coding for the same CDR3. The J gene is TRBJ2-7, the V gene TRBV7-9, with TRBD1 identical over 9 bases. Germline values: CDR1 SEHNR, CDR2 FQNEAQ (reference sequence). The CDR3 extends over 14 amino acids. The ends lost 3 bases at V and 3 bases at J; junction bases unmatched: 3. CDR3 DNA sequence: TGTGCCAGCAGCTTGGACAGGGGAGGCTACGAGCAGTACTTC. It yields the protein CASSLDRGGYEQYF.

The V gene is TRBV11-3, the J gene TRBJ2-1; the match to TRBD2 covers 9 bases. The CDR3 contains 15 residues. The germline V gene encodes CDR1 SGHNT and CDR2 YENEEA. Trimming removed 2 bases from V and 8 bases from J; junction bases left unmatched: 7. This CDR3 is CASSLRGGRADEQFF. In DNA, the CDR3 is TGTGCCAGCAGCTTAAGGGGCGGGAGGGCCGATGAGCAGTTCTTC.

This rearrangement joins TRBV27 to TRBJ2-7, with D possibly matching TRBD2 (6 bases). The CDR3 has 15 residues. The germline CDR1 and CDR2 sequences are MNHEY and SMNVEV (reference sequence). V lost 7 bases and J lost 0, with 16 bases in between. The CDR3 DNA follows: TGTGCCAGCAAAGGGGAGGTAGCGGACTCCTACGAGCAGTACTTC. Amino acids: CASKGEVADSYEQYF.

This rearrangement joins TRBV7-8 to TRBJ2-2; a possible D gene is TRBD1 (5 bases). V was clipped by 0 bases and J by 6 bases, with 14 bases between them. Germline CDR1 is SGHVS and CDR2 is FQNEAQ. The CDR3 consists of 16 residues. Written as DNA, the CDR3 is TGTGCCAGCAGCTTAGCTCCAGGGCGGTTGCCCGGGGAGCTGTTTTTT. The encoded protein is CASSLAPGRLPGELFF.

This clone came up many times. This chain connects TRBV30 to TRBJ1-1; D perhaps matches TRBD1 (6 bases). Between the trimmed V and J ends, which lost 3 bases and 6 bases, there was a span of 17 bases. Germline CDR1 reads GTSNPN; CDR2 reads SVGIG (reference sequence). The CDR3 runs to 14 residues. As DNA, the CDR3 is TGTGCCTGGAGAGGCAGGGGAGTGGGTCCTGAAGCTTTCTTT. Its protein is CAWRGRGVGPEAFF.

The chain carries TRBV2 and TRBJ2-5; 9 bases match TRBD2. Unmatched junction bases numbered 17, after V lost 7 bases and J lost 5 bases. The length of the CDR3 is 17 residues. The germline V gene encodes CDR1 SNHLY and CDR2 FYNNEI. CDR3 coding DNA: TGTGCCAGCACTTTTGGACTAGCGTGGTCTCTGTGGGAGACCCAGTACTTC. Translation: CASTFGLAWSLWETQYF. The full variable domain, its missing parts supplied by reference TRBV2 and TRBJ2-5, is EPEVTQTPSHQVTQMGQEVILRCVPISNHLYFYWYRQILGQKVEFLVSFYNNEISEKSEIFDDQFSVERPDGSNFTLKIRSTKLEDSAMYFCASTFGLAWSLWETQYFGPGTRLLVL.

CDR3 amino acids: CASSVSPSNPYSGSLNEQFF. In nucleotides, the CDR3 is TGTGCCAGCAGTGTCTCCCCCTCCAACCCTTATAGCGGGAGTTTAAATGAGCAGTTCTTC. The rearrangement joins TRBV6-4 to TRBJ2-1; 9 bases agree with TRBD2. Trimming cost V 4 bases and J 7 bases; bases outside gene matches: 23. The CDR3 contains 20 residues. From germline, CDR1 is MRHNA and CDR2 SNTAGT.

This clone appeared once. The chain has TRBV7-8 and TRBJ2-2, with 12 bases that match TRBD2. Germline CDR1 and CDR2: SGHVS and FQNEAQ. CDR3 length: 15 residues. The trim removed 7 bases at V and 7 bases at J, leaving 7 bases unmatched. The DNA for the CDR3 is TGTGCCAGCACCCCTAGCGGGGGGGCGGGCGGGGAGCTGTTTTTT. Amino acids: CASTPSGGAGGELFF.

This clone was found once. The chain is built from TRBV7-9 and TRBJ1-2; 7 bases are shared with TRBD1. Germline CDR1 is SEHNR and CDR2 is FQNEAQ (reference sequence). V was clipped by 0 bases and J by 7 bases; unmatched bases: 5. This CDR3 comprises 14 residues. The CDR3 nucleotides read TGTGCCAGCAGCTTAGCGGAGGGGGCGGGTGGCTACACCTTC. Protein: CASSLAEGAGGYTF.

The chain recombines TRBV6-1 with TRBJ2-7, with 7 positions matching TRBD2. There are 13 residues in the CDR3. After removal of 8 bases from V and 2 bases from J, the junction contained 6 bases not matched to a gene. The V gene's germline CDR1 is MNHNS and CDR2 SASEGT. The CDR3 nucleotides read TGTGCCAGCTGGGGGGGTGCCCCCTACGAGCAGTACTTC. Its translation: CASWGGAPYEQYF.

V gene TRBV19 combines with J gene TRBJ1-2; the match to TRBD1 covers 9 bases. The CDR3 sequence is 14 residues long. Germline lookup yields CDR1 LNHDA and CDR2 SQIVND (reference sequence). Trimming at V came to 5 bases and at J to 3 bases, leaving 4 bases not matched to a gene. The CDR3, as DNA: TGTGCCAGTAGTCGCCGGGACAGGGACTATGGCTACACCTTC. It is translated as CASSRRDRDYGYTF.

The CDR3, as DNA: TGTGCCAGCAGCCGGACTAGCGGGAGGGCCGAGAATGAGCAGTTCTTC. It codes for CASSRTSGRAENEQFF. The chain recombines TRBV7-2 with TRBJ2-1; 15 positions agree with TRBD2. V trimming: 5 bases; J trimming: 7 bases; junction bases outside the gene matches: 6. Germline V gene data show CDR1 as SGHTA and CDR2 as FQGNSA. The CDR3 sequence is 16 residues long.

The chain recombines TRBV19 with TRBJ2-1; TRBD2 matches at 9 bases. The CDR3 covers 17 residues. Germline lookup yields CDR1 LNHDA and CDR2 SQIVND (reference sequence). With V trimmed by 6 bases and J by 0 bases, 9 bases remained unmatched. The CDR3 DNA reads as TGTGCCAGTAGGTCCCCGGCGGGGGGGAGCTCCTACAATGAGCAGTTCTTC. This gives the protein CASRSPAGGSSYNEQFF.

The V gene is TRBV19, the J gene TRBJ1-6; D remains unclear. The V and J ends lost 7 bases and 7 bases respectively, with 8 bases between them. CDR1 is LNHDA and CDR2 is SQIVND in the germline V gene (reference sequence). The CDR3 extends over 12 amino acids. The CDR3 DNA reads TGTGCCAGTACCCGGGGAAATTCACCCCTCCACTTT. Its translation is CASTRGNSPLHF.

This chain links TRBV4-1 with TRBJ2-1; 7 positions agree with TRBD2. The CDR3 length is 16 residues. Per the germline V gene, CDR1 is MGHRA and CDR2 is YSYEKL. The J segment lost 5 bases and the V segment lost 4 bases, leaving 11 bases of the junction unmatched. In DNA form, the CDR3 reads TGCGCCAGCAGCCCGGGGGGAGCGGGAAGAAACAATGAGCAGTTCTTC. It codes for CASSPGGAGRNNEQFF.

The V gene is TRBV7-8, the J gene TRBJ1-1; D is unresolved. The CDR3 contains 15 residues. Trimming shortened V by 6 bases and J by 0 bases, and 14 bases separated the two germline ends. From germline, CDR1 is SGHVS and CDR2 FQNEAQ. CDR3 sequence (DNA): TGTGCCAGCAGTGCCCGGGGTGGCATGAACACTGAAGCTTTCTTT. Translated: CASSARGGMNTEAFF.

The table lists this clone with a count of one. The rearrangement joins TRBV5-4 to TRBJ1-2, with D hard to call. Germline CDR1 and CDR2: SGHNT and YYREEE (reference sequence). The CDR3 is 15 amino acids. V was cut by 2 bases and J by 2 bases, with 13 bases left in between. CDR3 sequence reads: CASSFEGFSNYGYTF. CDR3 DNA: TGTGCCAGCAGCTTCGAGGGATTCTCAAACTATGGCTACACCTTC.